This entry is about one T cell receptor (beta chain). Its antigen is unknown. Base quality data are lacking; no much larger clone is found one base away. To prepare the library, RT-PCR was applied. The sequencer listed for this sample is Illumina HiSeq 2500. Using fastp trimming at Q25 and MiXCR clonotype assembly, TCRdb reanalyzed the public sequencing data and kept in-frame beta chains. Rows are combined by CDR3 protein, so each entry shows the most common genes and DNA. This sample lists just under 550,000 distinct CDR3 sequences; around 21% were detected once. Under 3.5% of the sample lies in the top ten. This sample is part of a study of response to subunit inactivated influenza vaccine (dated by TCRdb to 2017 to 2018). Regarding the complete study: The study used deep quantitative T cell receptor repertoire profiling to track responses to a trivalent subunit inactivated influenza vaccine. What the research found in general, with its limitations: The authors suggested that each seasonal influenza vaccination may recruit only a limited number of new T cells.

This sample also belongs to another study, concerning T cells expressing NK-cell markers. The second study's authors report: TCR beta cDNA libraries were made by 5'RACE template switching that added a universal primer site and unique molecular identifiers. Under 10 donors provided sorted CD3+CD56+NKG2C+, CD3+CD56+NKG2C- and CD3+CD56-NKG2C+ T-cell subsets, whose TCR beta-chain repertoires were profiled. Among the eight sequenced donors, seven were HCMV-seropositive and one was HCMV-seronegative. In several experiments an anti-gammadeltaTCR antibody was added to restrict sorting to alphabetaTCR-expressing T cells. In a handful of donors, the dominant CD3+CD56+NKG2C+ clonotypes ranked among the top 10 CD8+ clonotypes, making up about 1.0-8% of CD8+ T cells. Those dominant clonotypes were again the most abundant among CD3+CD56-NKG2C+ cells in four donors, at roughly 28.3-60.1%. It remained unclear whether the expanded NKG2C-expressing T cell clones were specific for HCMV antigens. Randomly selected healthy volunteers, three men and five women, were used as the eight sequenced donors. To determine HCMV serostatus, a commercial ELISA kit was used to detect HCMV-specific IgG in serum. Peripheral blood mononuclear cells were isolated from blood by Ficoll density gradient centrifugation. Magnetic immunoseparation with Miltenyi isolation kits was used to isolate CD4+ and CD8+ T cells from PBMC. cDNA synthesis was primed from the TCR beta constant segment, followed by two successive PCR amplification steps. Sequencing of the libraries produced 2 x 150 bp reads on Illumina HiSeq 2000/2500, MiSeq or NextSeq. MIGEC was used to demultiplex reads and group the reads by UMI, and MiTCR was used to assemble and quantify clonotypes. Only TCR cDNA sequences supported by at least two reads were kept to exclude erroneous sequences. Downstream repertoire analysis used the tcR package, and clonotypes were matched across fractions by CDR3 nucleotide sequence plus V segment. VDJmatch was used to annotate antigen specificity against VDJdb, with one amino acid substitution in CDR3 allowed.

The sequence was collected from a man aged 45-60 years who received an inactivated influenza vaccine. Donor details come from another sample of the same person, matched by shared clones. Sequences were derived from CD4+ T cells sorted from PBMCs, sampled about 12 days after vaccination.

At the DNA level, the sequence is TGTGCCAGCAGGGTGGGCTCTGGAAACACCATATATTTT. Its protein reads: CASRVGSGNTIYF. In this chain, TRBV28 is recombined with TRBJ1-3; the D gene lacks a confident call. At the junction V is shortened by 6 bases and J by 0 bases, with 6 bases in between. In the germline V gene, CDR1 corresponds to MDHEN and CDR2 to SYDVKM. The CDR3 measures 13 amino acids from cysteine to phenylalanine. The CDR3 DNA has 39 bases and is translated from base 1.